This TCR beta chain was captured in a study of blood T cell repertoires in COVID-19. Study in general: COVID-19 samples collected from the United States, Italy and Spain covered acute and convalescent phases. In each case, the material was cDNA or gDNA derived from T cells, B-cell-depleted T cells, or PBMCs.

Per the original data handling: Estimates of nucleated cell counts were drawn from the amplification of reference gene primers. The assay was immunoSEQ multiplex PCR, and TCRdb's table has in-frame clones only and misses some. Clone size and V and J calls were adopted from that table, with D and trimming inferred from the DNA. The sample has 250,000 to 300,000 clones, 70% to 90% seen once. The CDR3 consists of 12 residues. Germline V gives CDR1 GTSNPN, CDR2 SVGIG (reference sequence). V lost 1 base and J 5 bases, leaving 6 bases between the germline ends. J is TRBJ2-1 and V is TRBV30; D remains ambiguous. Sequencing was carried out using peripheral blood. The sequence was obtained from a young man with active or convalescent COVID-19. Here the CDR3 reads CAWSATDNEQFF. CDR3 nucleotides: TGTGCCTGGAGTGCGACTGACAATGAGCAGTTCTTC. Looking up the rest from reference TRBV30 and TRBJ2-1 gives the full variable domain: SQTIHQWPATLVQPVGSPLSLECTVEGTSNPNLYWYRQAAGRGLQLLFYSVGIGQISSEVPQNLSASRPQDRQFILSSKKLLLSDSGFYLCAWSATDNEQFFGPGTRLTVL.